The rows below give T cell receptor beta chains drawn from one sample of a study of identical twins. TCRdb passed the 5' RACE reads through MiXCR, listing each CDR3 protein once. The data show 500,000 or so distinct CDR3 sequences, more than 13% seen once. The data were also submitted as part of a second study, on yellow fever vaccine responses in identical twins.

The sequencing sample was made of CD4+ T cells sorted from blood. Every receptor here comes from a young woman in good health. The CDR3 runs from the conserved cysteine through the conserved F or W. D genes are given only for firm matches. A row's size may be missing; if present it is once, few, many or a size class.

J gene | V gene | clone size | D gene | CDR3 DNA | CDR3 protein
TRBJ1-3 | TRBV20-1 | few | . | TGCAGTGCTAGAGAGGCCTCTGGAAACACCATATATTTT | CSAREASGNTIYF
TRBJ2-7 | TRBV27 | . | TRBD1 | TGTGCCAGCAGTTCCCCCCTCCGGGACAGGGCCCACGAGCAGTACTTC | CASSSPLRDRAHEQYF
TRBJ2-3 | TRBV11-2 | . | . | TGTGCCAGCAGCTTAGGTCTCAGCCATTTCACAGATACGCAGTATTTT | CASSLGLSHFTDTQYF
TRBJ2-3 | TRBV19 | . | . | TGTGCCAGTAGTATATCACAGGCCGAGTACCCCCGCACAGATACGCAGTATTTT | CASSISQAEYPRTDTQYF
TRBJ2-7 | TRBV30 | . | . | TGTGCCTGGAGTGTAGGCAGATCCTACGAGCAGTACTTC | CAWSVGRSYEQYF
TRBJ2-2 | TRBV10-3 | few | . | TGTGCCATCAGTGGGGTTGAGTTGGGGGAGCTGTTTTTT | CAISGVELGELFF
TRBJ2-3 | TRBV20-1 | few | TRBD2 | TGCAGTGCTAGGCCCCTAGCGGGAATCTCAGATACGCAGTATTTT | CSARPLAGISDTQYF
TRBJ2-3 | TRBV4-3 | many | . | TGCGCCAGCAGCCACCCCACGGGGTCAGATACGCAGTATTTT | CASSHPTGSDTQYF
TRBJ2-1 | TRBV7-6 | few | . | TGTGCCAGCAGCGTGGCGGCAGCTCCCTACAATGAGCAGTTCTTC | CASSVAAAPYNEQFF
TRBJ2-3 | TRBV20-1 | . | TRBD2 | TGCAGTGCTAACGATCGGGGGGGCCCGACAGATACGCAGTATTTT | CSANDRGGPTDTQYF
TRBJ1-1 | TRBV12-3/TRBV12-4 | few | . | TGTGCCAGCAGTCCACCTACAGGGAACACTGAAGCTTTCTTT | CASSPPTGNTEAFF
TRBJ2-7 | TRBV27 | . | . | TGTGCCAGCCGCAGGAAGGGGACGCCGGACTACGAGCAGTACTTC | CASRRKGTPDYEQYF
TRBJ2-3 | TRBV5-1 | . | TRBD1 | TGCGCCAGCAGCTTGCCGACAGGGCTGACAGATACGCAGTATTTT | CASSLPTGLTDTQYF
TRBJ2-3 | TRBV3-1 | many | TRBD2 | TGTGCCAGCAGCCTGACTAGCGGGTCAGATACGCAGTATTTT | CASSLTSGSDTQYF
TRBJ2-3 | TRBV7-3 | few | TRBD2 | TGTGCCAGCAGCTATGACCCGGGACTAGCGCTCTATTTT | CASSYDPGLALYF
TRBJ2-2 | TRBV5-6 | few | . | TGTGCCAGCAGCTTGTCTCCCAGGGGGAACACCGGGGAGCTGTTTTTT | CASSLSPRGNTGELFF
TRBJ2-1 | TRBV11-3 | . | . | TGTGCCAGCAGCCCCGAGGCAGATTACAATGAGCAGTTCTTC | CASSPEADYNEQFF
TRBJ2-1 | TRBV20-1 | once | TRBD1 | TGCAGTGCACCGCGGACAGGGGTCAATGAGCAGTTCTTC | CSAPRTGVNEQFF
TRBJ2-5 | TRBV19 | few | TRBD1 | TGTGCCAGTAGTAGCCCTACAGGGGCAGAGACCCAGTACTTC | CASSSPTGAETQYF
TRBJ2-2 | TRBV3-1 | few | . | TGTGCCAGCAGCCAAGGGGCCCCCGGGGAGCTGTTTTTT | CASSQGAPGELFF
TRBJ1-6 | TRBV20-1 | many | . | TGCAGTGCTAGGGCCGGGACGGATAATTCACCCCTCCACTTT | CSARAGTDNSPLHF
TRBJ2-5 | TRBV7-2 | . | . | TGTGCCAGCAGCTTAGTGGGGCCAGGGGAGACCCAGTACTTC | CASSLVGPGETQYF
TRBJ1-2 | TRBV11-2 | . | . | TGTGCCAGCAGCCCCCAACAGATAAACTATGGCTACACCTTC | CASSPQQINYGYTF
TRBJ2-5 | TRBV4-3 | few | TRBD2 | TGCGCCAGCAGCCAATCTCCCCCCAGCGGTAGCGGGAGAGAGACCCAGTACTTC | CASSQSPPSGSGRETQYF